Here is one T cell receptor (beta chain) with its context. MiXCR, run by TCRdb on the RT-PCR reads, gives a single entry per CDR3 protein. The profile covers hundreds of thousands of distinct CDR3 sequences, with 12% to 15% appearing a single time and about 3.6% taken by the ten largest. Germline-derived CDR1 and CDR2 are MNHNY and SVGAGI (reference sequence). V was pared by 4 bases and J by 7 bases, with 8 bases of the junction left unmatched. The CDR3 runs to 17 residues. The source material was memory CD4+ T cells from blood. V gene TRBV6-6 combines with J gene TRBJ1-6, with TRBD1 matching over 12 bases. This sequence was found in a female donor in good health, serving as a healthy control. CDR3 sequence (DNA): TGTGCCAGCAGTTCAAACCCGGGACAGGGGGCAAATTCACCCCTCCACTTT. Translating it yields CASSSNPGQGANSPLHF.